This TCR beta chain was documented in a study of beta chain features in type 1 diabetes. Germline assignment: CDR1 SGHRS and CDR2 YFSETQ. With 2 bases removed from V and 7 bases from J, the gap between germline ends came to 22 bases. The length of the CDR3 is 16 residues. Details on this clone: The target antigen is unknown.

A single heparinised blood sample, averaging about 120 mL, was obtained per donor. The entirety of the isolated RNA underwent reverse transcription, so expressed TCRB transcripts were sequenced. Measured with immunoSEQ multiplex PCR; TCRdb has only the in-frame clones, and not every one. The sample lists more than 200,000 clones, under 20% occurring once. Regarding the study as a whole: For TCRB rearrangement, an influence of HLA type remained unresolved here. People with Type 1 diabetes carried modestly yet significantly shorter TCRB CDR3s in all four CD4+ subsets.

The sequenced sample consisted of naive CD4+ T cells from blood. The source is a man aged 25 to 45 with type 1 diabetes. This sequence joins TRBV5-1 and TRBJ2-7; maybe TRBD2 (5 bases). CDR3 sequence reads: CASSFREQRSLGEQYF. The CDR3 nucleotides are TGCGCCAGCAGCTTTCGAGAGCAGCGGTCCCTGGGGGAGCAGTACTTC.